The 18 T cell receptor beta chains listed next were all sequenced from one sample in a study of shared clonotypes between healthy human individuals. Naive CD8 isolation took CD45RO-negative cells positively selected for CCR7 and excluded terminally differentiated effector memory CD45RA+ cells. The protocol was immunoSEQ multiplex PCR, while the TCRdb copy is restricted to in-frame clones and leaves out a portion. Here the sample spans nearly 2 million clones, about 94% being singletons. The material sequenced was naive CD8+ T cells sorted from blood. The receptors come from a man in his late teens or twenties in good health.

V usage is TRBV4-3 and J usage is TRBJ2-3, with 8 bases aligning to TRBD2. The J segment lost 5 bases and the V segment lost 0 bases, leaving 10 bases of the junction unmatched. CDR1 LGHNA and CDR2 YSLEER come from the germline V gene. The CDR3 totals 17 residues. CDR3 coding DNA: TGCGCCAGCAGCCAAGACCGGAGCGGGAGATGGGGAGATACGCAGTATTTT. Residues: CASSQDRSGRWGDTQYF.

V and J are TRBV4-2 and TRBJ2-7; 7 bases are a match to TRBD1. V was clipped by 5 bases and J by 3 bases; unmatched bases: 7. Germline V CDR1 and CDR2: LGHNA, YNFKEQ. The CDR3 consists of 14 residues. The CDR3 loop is CASSGRGQIYEQYF. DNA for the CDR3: TGTGCCAGCAGCGGTCGGGGACAGATCTACGAGCAGTACTTC.

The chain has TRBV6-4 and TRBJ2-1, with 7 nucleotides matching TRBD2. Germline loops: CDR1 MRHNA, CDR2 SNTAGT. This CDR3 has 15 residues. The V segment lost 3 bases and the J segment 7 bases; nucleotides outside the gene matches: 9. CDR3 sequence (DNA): TGTGCCAGCAGTGAATCGCGACTAGCTCGGAATGAGCAGTTCTTC. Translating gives CASSESRLARNEQFF.

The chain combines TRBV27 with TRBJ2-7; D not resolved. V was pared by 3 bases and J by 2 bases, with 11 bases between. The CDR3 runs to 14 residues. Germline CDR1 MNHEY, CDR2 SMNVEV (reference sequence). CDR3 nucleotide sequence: TGTGCCAGCAGTTTCACCGCACCCCCCTACGAGCAGTACTTC. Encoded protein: CASSFTAPPYEQYF.

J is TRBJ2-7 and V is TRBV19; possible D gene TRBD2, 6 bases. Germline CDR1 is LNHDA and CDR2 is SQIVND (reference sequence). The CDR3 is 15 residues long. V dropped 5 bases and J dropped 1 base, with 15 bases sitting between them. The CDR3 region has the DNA TGTGCCAGTAGTCCCCGGGACTTCCTTTCCTACGAGCAGTACTTC. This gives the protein CASSPRDFLSYEQYF.

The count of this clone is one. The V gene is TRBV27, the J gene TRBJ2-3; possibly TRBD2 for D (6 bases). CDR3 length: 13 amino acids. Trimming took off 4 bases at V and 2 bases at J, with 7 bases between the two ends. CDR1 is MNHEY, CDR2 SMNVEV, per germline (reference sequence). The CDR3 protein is CASSWRDTDTQYF. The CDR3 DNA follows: TGTGCCAGCAGTTGGAGGGACACAGATACGCAGTATTTT.

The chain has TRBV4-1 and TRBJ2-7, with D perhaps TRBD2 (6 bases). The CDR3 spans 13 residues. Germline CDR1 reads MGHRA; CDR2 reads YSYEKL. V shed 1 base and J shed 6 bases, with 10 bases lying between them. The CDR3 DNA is TGCGCCAGCAGCCAAGTTCGGGGGAGCGAGCAGTACTTC. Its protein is CASSQVRGSEQYF.

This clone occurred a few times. The CDR3 spells CASSPTGLAKNIQYF. As DNA, the CDR3 is TGTGCCAGCAGCCCCACGGGCTTAGCCAAAAACATTCAGTACTTC. V is TRBV7-9 and J is TRBJ2-4, with D uncertain. CDR1 and CDR2 (germline): SEHNR, FQNEAQ (reference sequence). V was trimmed by 5 bases and J by 0 bases, leaving 11 bases between them. The CDR3 covers 15 residues.

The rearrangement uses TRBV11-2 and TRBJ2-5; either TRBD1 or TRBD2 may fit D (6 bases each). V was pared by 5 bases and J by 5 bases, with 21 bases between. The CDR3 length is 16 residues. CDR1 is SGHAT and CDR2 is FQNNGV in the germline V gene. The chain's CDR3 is CASSLNPRGLLETQYF. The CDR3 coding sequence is TGTGCCAGCAGCCTAAACCCTCGGGGGCTCTTGGAGACCCAGTACTTC.

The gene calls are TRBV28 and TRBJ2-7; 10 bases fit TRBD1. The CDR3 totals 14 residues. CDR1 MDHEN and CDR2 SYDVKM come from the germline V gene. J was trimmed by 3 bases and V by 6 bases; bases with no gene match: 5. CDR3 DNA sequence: TGTGCCAGCAGAACTGGACAGGGGGTCTACGAGCAGTACTTC. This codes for CASRTGQGVYEQYF.

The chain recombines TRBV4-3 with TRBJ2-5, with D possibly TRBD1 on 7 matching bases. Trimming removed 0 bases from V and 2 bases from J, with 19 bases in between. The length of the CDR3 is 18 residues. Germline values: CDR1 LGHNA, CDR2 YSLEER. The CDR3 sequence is CASSQDFIRAGGQETQYF. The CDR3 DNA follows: TGCGCCAGCAGCCAAGATTTTATAAGGGCAGGGGGGCAAGAGACCCAGTACTTC.

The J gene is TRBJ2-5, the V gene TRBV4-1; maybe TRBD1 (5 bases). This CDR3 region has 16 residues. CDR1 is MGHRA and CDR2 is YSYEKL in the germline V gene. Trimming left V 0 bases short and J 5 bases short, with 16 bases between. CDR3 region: CASSQDGEGVGETQYF. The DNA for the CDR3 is TGCGCCAGCAGCCAAGATGGAGAAGGGGTTGGGGAGACCCAGTACTTC.

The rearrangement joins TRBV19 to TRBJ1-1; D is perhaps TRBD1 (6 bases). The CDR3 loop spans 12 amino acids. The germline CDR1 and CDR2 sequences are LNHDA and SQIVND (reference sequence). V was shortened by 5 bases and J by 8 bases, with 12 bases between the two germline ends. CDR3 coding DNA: TGTGCCAGTAGTCTTCAGGGGATAGAAGCTTTCTTT. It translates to CASSLQGIEAFF.

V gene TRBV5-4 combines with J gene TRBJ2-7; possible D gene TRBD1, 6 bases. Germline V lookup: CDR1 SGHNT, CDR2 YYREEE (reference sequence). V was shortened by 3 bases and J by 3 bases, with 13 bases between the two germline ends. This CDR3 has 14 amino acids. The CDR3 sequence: CASSSQGHLYEQYF. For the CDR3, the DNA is TGTGCCAGCAGCTCCCAGGGACACCTCTACGAGCAGTACTTC.

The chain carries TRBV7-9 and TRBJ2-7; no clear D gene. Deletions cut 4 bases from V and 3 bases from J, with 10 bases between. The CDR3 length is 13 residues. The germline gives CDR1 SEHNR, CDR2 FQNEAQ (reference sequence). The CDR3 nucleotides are TGTGCCAGCAGCTCCCCCGGCAACTACGAGCAGTACTTC. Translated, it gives CASSSPGNYEQYF.

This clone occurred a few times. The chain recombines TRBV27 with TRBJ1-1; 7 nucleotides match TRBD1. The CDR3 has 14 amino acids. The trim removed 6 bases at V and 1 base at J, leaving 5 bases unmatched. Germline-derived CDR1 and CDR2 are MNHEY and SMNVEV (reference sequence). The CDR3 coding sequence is TGTGCCAGCAGGCCAGGGACAGCGAACACTGAAGCTTTCTTT. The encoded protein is CASRPGTANTEAFF.

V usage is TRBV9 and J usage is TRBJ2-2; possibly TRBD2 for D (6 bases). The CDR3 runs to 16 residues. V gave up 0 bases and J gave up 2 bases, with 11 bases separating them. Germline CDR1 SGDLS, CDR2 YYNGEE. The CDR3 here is CASSVGLADNTGELFF. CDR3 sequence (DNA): TGTGCCAGCAGCGTAGGCTTAGCGGACAACACCGGGGAGCTGTTTTTT.

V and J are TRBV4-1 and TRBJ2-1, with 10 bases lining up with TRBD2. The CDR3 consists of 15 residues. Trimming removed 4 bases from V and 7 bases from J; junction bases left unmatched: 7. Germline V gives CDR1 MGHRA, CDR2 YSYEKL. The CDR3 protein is CASSLSSGGWNEQFF. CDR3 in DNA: TGCGCCAGCAGCCTCTCTAGCGGGGGCTGGAATGAGCAGTTCTTC.